This TCR beta chain was profiled in a study of blood T cell repertoires in COVID-19. The data were produced by immunoSEQ multiplex PCR, yet TCRdb's version contains in-frame clones alone and is incomplete. In the table there are over 150,000 clones, more than 75% of which are singletons. Germline lookup yields CDR1 LNHDA and CDR2 SQIVND (reference sequence). The CDR3 sequence is 15 residues long. Trimming pared 6 bases from V and 2 bases from J, leaving 14 bases between. The source material was peripheral blood. The J gene is TRBJ1-3, the V gene TRBV19; tentatively, D is TRBD1 (5 bases). This receptor was taken from a man aged 50-60 years who had recovered from COVID-19. The DNA of the CDR3 is TGTGCCAGTAGGGCCGGAGGGGCTGCTGGAAACACCATATATTTT. Its protein product is CASRAGGAAGNTIYF.